The 25 T cell receptor beta chains below all came from one sample that was sequenced in a study of tumor-infiltrating lymphocytes in localized non-small cell lung cancer. The repertoire was sequenced with immunoSEQ multiplex PCR; TCRdb's copy has only in-frame clones and lacks some. This sample has 4,500 to 7,000 clones, with about 81% found just once. Sequencing input: lung tumor tissue. The receptor source for this set is a human donor with non-small cell lung cancer.

V gene TRBV2 combines with J gene TRBJ2-7; 9 nucleotides agree with TRBD1. Germline CDR1 is SNHLY and CDR2 is FYNNEI. The CDR3 runs to 11 residues. J lost 5 bases, V lost 10 bases, and 3 bases had no gene match. As DNA, the CDR3 is TGTGCCAACCGGGACAGGGACGAGCAGTACTTC. Protein sequence: CANRDRDEQYF.

This clone showed up just a few times. The genes are TRBV2 and TRBJ2-4; 8 nucleotides agree with TRBD1. Trimming at V came to 5 bases and at J to 6 bases, leaving 9 bases not matched to a gene. Germline V gene data show CDR1 as SNHLY and CDR2 as FYNNEI. The CDR3 is 15 residues long. CDR3 sequence (DNA): TGTGCCAGCAGTCCCTCGGACAGGGCGACAAACATTCAGTACTTC. The encoded protein is CASSPSDRATNIQYF. Variable domain in full (rest from reference TRBV2 and TRBJ2-4): EPEVTQTPSHQVTQMGQEVILRCVPISNHLYFYWYRQILGQKVEFLVSFYNNEISEKSEIFDDQFSVERPDGSNFTLKIRSTKLEDSAMYFCASSPSDRATNIQYFGAGTRLSVL.

The V call is TRBV5-6, the J call TRBJ1-6; tentatively, D is TRBD1 (5 bases). Trimming pared 3 bases from V and 7 bases from J, leaving 11 bases between. The CDR3 sequence is 14 residues long. The germline gives CDR1 SGHDT, CDR2 YYEEEE. The CDR3 spells CASSSQGINSPLHF. DNA of the CDR3: TGTGCCAGCAGCTCGCAGGGTATCAATTCACCCCTCCACTTT.

The V call is TRBV27, the J call TRBJ1-1; no definite D call. V dropped 2 bases and J dropped 10 bases, with 8 bases sitting between them. The CDR3 consists of 11 residues. CDR1 MNHEY and CDR2 SMNVEV come from the germline V gene (reference sequence). CDR3 loop: CASSLRGRAFF. The CDR3, as DNA: TGTGCCAGCAGTTTAAGAGGCAGAGCTTTCTTT.

The rearrangement links TRBV2 to TRBJ2-1; 7 bases line up with TRBD2. The CDR3 consists of 14 residues. Germline loops: CDR1 SNHLY, CDR2 FYNNEI. The J segment lost 2 bases and the V segment lost 7 bases, leaving 5 bases of the junction unmatched. CDR3 protein: CASIAGRAYNEQFF. CDR3 DNA sequence: TGTGCCAGCATCGCTGGGAGGGCCTACAATGAGCAGTTCTTC.

This clone was seen just once. The chain uses TRBV9 and TRBJ1-2; D perhaps matches TRBD1 (6 bases). Germline V gives CDR1 SGDLS, CDR2 YYNGEE. Between the trimmed V and J ends, which lost 5 bases and 4 bases, there was a span of 12 bases. The CDR3 has 13 residues. The chain's CDR3 is CASSSGVAYGYTF. CDR3 nucleotide sequence: TGTGCCAGCAGTTCAGGGGTAGCCTATGGCTACACCTTC.

This clone was seen just once. The V and J genes are TRBV2 and TRBJ1-5; 7 bases agree with TRBD1. Germline trimming cut 7 bases from V and 2 bases from J; bases unmatched to any gene: 5. The CDR3 is 14 amino acids. The germline V gene has CDR1 SNHLY and CDR2 FYNNEI. The CDR3 sequence is CASTRDRGNQPQHF. CDR3 DNA: TGTGCCAGCACGCGGGACAGAGGCAATCAGCCCCAGCATTTT. Combining the CDR3 with reference TRBV2 and TRBJ1-5 gives the whole variable domain EPEVTQTPSHQVTQMGQEVILRCVPISNHLYFYWYRQILGQKVEFLVSFYNNEISEKSEIFDDQFSVERPDGSNFTLKIRSTKLEDSAMYFCASTRDRGNQPQHFGDGTRLSIL.

This clone was seen a single time. CDR3 residues: CASSYSFQGANSPLHF. The DNA for the CDR3 is TGTGCCAGCAGTTACTCGTTTCAGGGGGCAAACTCACCCCTCCACTTT. The genes are TRBV6-5 and TRBJ1-6; 8 bases are shared with TRBD1. The length of the CDR3 is 16 residues. Germline V gene lookup returns CDR1 MNHEY and CDR2 SVGAGI. The ends lost 0 bases at V and 10 bases at J; junction bases unmatched: 8.

This clone showed up just a few times. The chain recombines TRBV27 with TRBJ1-5; the D is unclear. In germline, CDR1 is MNHEY, CDR2 SMNVEV (reference sequence). This CDR3 has 15 amino acids. Trimming pared 0 bases from V and 0 bases from J, leaving 6 bases between. The chain's CDR3 is CASSLSQYSNQPQHF. CDR3 nucleotides: TGTGCCAGCAGTTTATCACAGTATAGCAATCAGCCCCAGCATTTT.

This clone was counted between two and nine times. As the CDR3 is not closed by the conserved phenylalanine or tryptophan, this likely results from a read error. The chain employs TRBV7-2 and TRBJ2-4, with D perhaps TRBD1 (6 bases). This CDR3 region has 14 residues. Trimming cost V 7 bases and J 2 bases, with 12 bases left between them. Germline CDR1 SGHTA, CDR2 FQGNSA. In DNA, the CDR3 is TGTGCCAGCACCTCCACAGGGTCCAAAAACATTCAGTACCTC. Translation: CASTSTGSKNIQYL.

This clone is a singleton in its sample. The chain combines TRBV5-1 with TRBJ2-5; maybe TRBD2 (5 bases). CDR1 SGHRS and CDR2 YFSETQ come from the germline V gene. V lost 0 bases, J lost 5 bases, and 11 bases lay in between. The CDR3 loop spans 14 amino acids. Here the CDR3 DNA reads TGCGCCAGCAGCTTGGTGACTACGGGCGAGACCCAGTACTTC. Translated, it gives CASSLVTTGETQYF. Looking up the rest from reference TRBV5-1 and TRBJ2-5 gives the full variable domain: KAGVTQTPRYLIKTRGQQVTLSCSPISGHRSVSWYQQTPGQGLQFLFEYFSETQRNKGNFPGRFSGRQFSNSRSEMNVSTLELGDSALYLCASSLVTTGETQYFGPGTRLLVL.

Worth noting for this clone: An end of the junction differs from the germline gene, which may be a read error. CDR3 sequence: CASSSRGPYGHTF. CDR3 nucleotides: TGTGCCAGCAGTTCCCGAGGACCTTATGGCCACACCTTC. The chain uses TRBV6-5 and TRBJ1-2; D unresolved. CDR1 and CDR2 from the germline V gene are MNHEY and SVGAGI. This CDR3 has 13 residues.

This clone qualifies as medium-sized (0.01 to 0.1%). The chain joins TRBV4-3 to TRBJ2-2; the D gene is possibly TRBD1 (6 bases). V was clipped by 2 bases and J by 5 bases, with 12 bases between them. CDR3 size: 15 residues. Looked up from germline, CDR1 is LGHNA and CDR2 is YSLEER. The CDR3 DNA reads TGCGCCAGCAGCCAAAATAGACAGGAGACCGGGGAGCTGTTTTTT. The encoded protein is CASSQNRQETGELFF.

V is TRBV5-8 and J is TRBJ2-1, with D maybe TRBD2 (6 bases). The germline V gene has CDR1 SGHTS and CDR2 YDEGEE. V was cut by 0 bases and J by 5 bases, with 15 bases left in between. CDR3 length: 16 amino acids. CDR3 nucleotide sequence: TGTGCCAGCAGCTTGGCGATCGGGAGCCCCCACAATGAGCAGTTCTTC. Translation: CASSLAIGSPHNEQFF.

The rearrangement links TRBV11-2 to TRBJ1-2; D is uncertain. The CDR3 totals 14 residues. Trimming removed 1 base at V and 2 bases at J, with 8 bases between. The germline gives CDR1 SGHAT, CDR2 FQNNGV. For the CDR3, the DNA is TGTGCCAGCAGCTTAGGGCCGGGAAACTATGGCTACACCTTC. As protein: CASSLGPGNYGYTF. Filled out from reference TRBV11-2 and TRBJ1-2, the complete variable domain reads EAGVAQSPRYKIIEKRQSVAFWCNPISGHATLYWYQQILGQGPKLLIQFQNNGVVDDSQLPKDRFSAERLKGVDSTLKIQPAKLEDSAVYLCASSLGPGNYGYTFGSGTRLTVV.

The rearrangement links TRBV5-4 to TRBJ1-2; a possible D gene is TRBD1 (5 bases). Germline assignment: CDR1 SGHNT and CDR2 YYREEE (reference sequence). CDR3 size: 12 residues. Trimming took 4 bases from V and 8 from J, leaving 12 bases between them. CDR3 nucleotide sequence: TGTGCCAGCAGCGTGCCTGGGGACGGCTACACCTTC. This gives the protein CASSVPGDGYTF. Combining the CDR3 with reference TRBV5-4 and TRBJ1-2 gives the whole variable domain ETGVTQSPTHLIKTRGQQVTLRCSSQSGHNTVSWYQQALGQGPQFIFQYYREEENGRGNFPPRFSGLQFPNYSSELNVNALELDDSALYLCASSVPGDGYTFGSGTRLTVV.

The chain uses TRBV21-1 and TRBJ2-1; the listed D gene, TRBD1, was not tested against the DNA. TRBV21-1 is a recognized pseudogene. CDR3 length: 15 amino acids. The CDR3 nucleotides are TGTGCCAGCAGCAAAGCACTGGGGACAGTCTCTGAGCAGTTCTTC. Translating gives CASSKALGTVSEQFF.

This chain joins TRBV10-1 and TRBJ1-2, with no clear D. Germline assignment: CDR1 WNHNN and CDR2 SYGVQD (reference sequence). The length of the CDR3 is 13 residues. V was clipped by 3 bases and J by 6 bases, with 11 bases between them. The CDR3 DNA reads as TGCGCCAGCAGTGAAGACGAGGGTGATGGCTACACCTTC. It encodes CASSEDEGDGYTF.

This chain uses TRBV7-2 with TRBJ1-2; 8 positions match TRBD1. Trimming at V came to 5 bases and at J to 4 bases, leaving 12 bases not matched to a gene. The CDR3 runs to 16 residues. Germline CDR1 is SGHTA and CDR2 is FQGNSA. For the CDR3, the DNA is TGTGCCAGCAGCCCCCAGGGGGCGCGGGGGAGCTATGGCTACACCTTC. Amino acids: CASSPQGARGSYGYTF.

V is TRBV7-3 and J is TRBJ1-6; TRBD1 is a possible D gene (6 bases). Per the germline V gene, CDR1 is SGHTA and CDR2 is FQGTGA. This CDR3 spans 13 amino acids. The V gene lost 2 bases and the J gene lost 7 bases, with 6 bases spanning the gap. DNA for the CDR3: TGTGCCAGCAGCTTACAGGGGAATTCACCCCTCCACTTT. Translated, it gives CASSLQGNSPLHF.

The sample holds one count of this clone. This rearrangement joins TRBV30 to TRBJ1-4; D is ambiguous. Germline values: CDR1 GTSNPN, CDR2 SVGIG (reference sequence). V was cut by 3 bases and J by 6 bases, with 17 bases left in between. The CDR3 contains 15 residues. CDR3 bases: TGTGCCTGGAGGTCGGGTCCTGGGTTTTATGAAAAACTGTTTTTT. This translates into CAWRSGPGFYEKLFF.

Concerning this clone: The DNA is omitted, as the CDR3 cannot be located on it reliably, and the CDR3 follows TCRdb's listing. The gene calls are TRBV4-1 and TRBJ2-7; no DNA check was done on the table's D call, TRBD1. Germline V gene sequence: CDR1 MGHRA, CDR2 YSYEKL. The CDR3 numbers 16 amino acids, ends counted. This CDR3 reads CASSTSTGVPSYEQYF.

This clone was seen more than once but under ten times. The chain joins TRBV7-2 to TRBJ1-2; TRBD1 matches at 10 bases. Germline V CDR1 and CDR2: SGHTA, FQGNSA. This CDR3 region has 15 residues. The J segment lost 4 bases and the V segment lost 5 bases, leaving 7 bases of the junction unmatched. Here the CDR3 reads CASSPSGTGAYGYTF. CDR3 coding DNA: TGTGCCAGCAGCCCCTCCGGGACAGGGGCCTATGGCTACACCTTC. The full variable domain, in which reference TRBV7-2 and TRBJ1-2 provide the parts outside the CDR3, is GAGVSQSPSNKVTEKGKDVELRCDPISGHTALYWYRQSLGQGLEFLIYFQGNSAPDKSGLPSDRFSAERTGGSVSTLTIQRTQQEDSAVYLCASSPSGTGAYGYTFGSGTRLTVV.

The chain uses TRBV27 and TRBJ2-1; 11 bases agree with TRBD2. In germline, CDR1 is MNHEY, CDR2 SMNVEV (reference sequence). Trimming cost V 7 bases and J 3 bases; bases outside gene matches: 8. The CDR3 sequence is 16 residues long. Written as DNA, the CDR3 is TGTGCCAGCAACAGGTTTGGGACTAGCGGCTACAATGAGCAGTTCTTC. It codes for CASNRFGTSGYNEQFF.

The V and J genes are TRBV6-5 and TRBJ1-2; D may be TRBD1 (5 bases). This CDR3 spans 14 amino acids. CDR1 MNHEY and CDR2 SVGAGI come from the germline V gene. V lost 5 bases, J lost 5 bases, and 15 bases lay in between. For the CDR3, the DNA is TGTGCCAGCAGTGACAGTACGTCTTATTATGGCTACACCTTC. It encodes CASSDSTSYYGYTF.